This T cell receptor beta chain was sequenced in a study of beta chain features in type 1 diabetes. Once sorted, every population was more than 98% pure. Whole-study results and caveats: Naive, central memory and Treg TCRB repertoires appeared more alike in patients than in healthy donors. Insertions were fewer and deletions more numerous at VDJ junctions in type 1 diabetes patients. Unsettled here was the matter of whether HLA type influences TCRB rearrangement.

Comments on this clone: Its antigen is not known.

What was sequenced were expressed TCRB transcripts, since all of the isolated RNA had been reverse transcribed. The method was immunoSEQ multiplex PCR; TCRdb's version includes in-frame clones alone and lacks a portion of them. This table has roughly 240,000 clones, 11% to 15% appearing once. Sequenced sample: naive CD4+ T cells from blood. The origin of this receptor is a woman in her thirties or forties in good health.

CDR3 sequence (DNA): TGTGCCAGCAGTCTCTGGACTCAAATCAGGGGTGTAGATACGCAGTATTTT. Translating gives CASSLWTQIRGVDTQYF. The rearrangement links TRBV27 to TRBJ2-3, with a weak D call TRBD1 (6 bases). Germline V gene data show CDR1 as MNHEY and CDR2 as SMNVEV (reference sequence). V was trimmed by 5 bases and J by 5 bases, leaving 23 bases between them. The CDR3 length is 17 residues.